This entry lists 6 T cell receptor beta chains sequenced from one sample in a study of blood T cell repertoires in COVID-19 (dated by TCRdb to 2019 to 2021). The library was built by means of the immunoSEQ multiplex PCR assay. The table comes from immuneACCESS by way of TCRdb, which keeps in-frame sequences with V and J called. Part of the clones is missing from these tables; in studies checked, under half for an unresolved V gene and the rest for unknown reasons. This sample gives around 180,000 clones in total; 74% of them show up just once. Together, the top ten hold around 3% of the sample. Sequenced: peripheral blood. The receptors derive from a woman of 80 years or more with acute or convalescent COVID-19.

This clone has a count of ten or more. The genes are TRBV7-9 and TRBJ1-1, with D hard to call. The CDR3 is 12 residues long. CDR1 and CDR2 from the germline V gene are SEHNR and FQNEAQ (reference sequence). Trimming removed 7 bases at V and 1 base at J, with 7 bases between. The CDR3, as DNA: TGTGCCAGCATGGTCGGGAACACTGAAGCTTTCTTT. Its translation: CASMVGNTEAFF.

This rearrangement joins TRBV7-2 to TRBJ2-7, with 9 bases fitting TRBD2. Germline lookup yields CDR1 SGHTA and CDR2 FQGNSA. The ends lost 5 bases at V and 3 bases at J; junction bases unmatched: 2. The CDR3 length is 13 residues. The CDR3 DNA is TGTGCCAGCAGCAGTAGCGGGAGCTACGAGCAGTACTTC. Translated, it gives CASSSSGSYEQYF.

The chain recombines TRBV21-1 with TRBJ2-7; the table's D call, TRBD1, was not checked against the DNA. TRBV21-1 represents a pseudogene. The CDR3 contains 16 residues. The CDR3 sequence is CASSKAPNRGGYEQYF. As DNA, the CDR3 is TGTGCCAGCAGCAAAGCCCCCAACAGGGGAGGATACGAGCAGTACTTC.

This chain joins TRBV28 and TRBJ2-5; the D gene is possibly TRBD2 (6 bases). The CDR3 loop spans 14 amino acids. V lost 8 bases to trimming and J lost 0 bases, with 13 bases between them. Germline CDR1 is MDHEN and CDR2 is SYDVKM. The CDR3: CASGARDYQETQYF. The CDR3 nucleotides are TGTGCCAGCGGAGCGCGGGACTACCAAGAGACCCAGTACTTC.

The chain's CDR3 is CASSPSGTGGEKLFF. For the CDR3, the DNA is TGCGCCAGCAGCCCTTCGGGGACAGGGGGAGAAAAACTGTTTTTT. The rearrangement links TRBV4-1 to TRBJ1-4; 11 bases are a match to TRBD1. Per the germline V gene, CDR1 is MGHRA and CDR2 is YSYEKL. With V trimmed by 4 bases and J by 8 bases, 6 bases remained unmatched. The CDR3 covers 15 residues.

The sample holds one count of this clone. V is TRBV6-2 or TRBV6-3 and J is TRBJ2-1; 9 positions agree with TRBD2. Germline V gene lookup returns CDR1 MNHEY and CDR2 SVGEGT. The CDR3 totals 16 residues. After removal of 6 bases from V and 3 bases from J, the junction contained 9 bases not matched to a gene. Written as DNA, the CDR3 is TGTGCCAGCAGCCCCGGGGGAGCGGGAGGCTACAATGAGCAGTTCTTC. Translated, it gives CASSPGGAGGYNEQFF.